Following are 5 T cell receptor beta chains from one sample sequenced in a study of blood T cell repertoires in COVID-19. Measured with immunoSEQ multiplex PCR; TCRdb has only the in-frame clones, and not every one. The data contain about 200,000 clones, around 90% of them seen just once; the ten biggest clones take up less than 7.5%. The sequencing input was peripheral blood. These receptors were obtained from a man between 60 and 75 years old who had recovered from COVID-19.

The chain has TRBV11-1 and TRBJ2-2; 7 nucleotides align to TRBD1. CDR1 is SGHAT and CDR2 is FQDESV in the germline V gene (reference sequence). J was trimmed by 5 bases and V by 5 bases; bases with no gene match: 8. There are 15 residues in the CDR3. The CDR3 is CASSNDPTGTGELFF. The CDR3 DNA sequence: TGTGCCAGCAGCAACGACCCGACAGGGACCGGGGAGCTGTTTTTT.

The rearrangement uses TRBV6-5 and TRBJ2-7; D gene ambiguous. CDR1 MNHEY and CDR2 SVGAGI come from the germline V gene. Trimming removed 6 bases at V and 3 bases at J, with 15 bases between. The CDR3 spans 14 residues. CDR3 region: CASSLTRQLYEQYF. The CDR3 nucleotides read TGTGCCAGCAGCCTCACGCGGCAGCTCTACGAGCAGTACTTC.

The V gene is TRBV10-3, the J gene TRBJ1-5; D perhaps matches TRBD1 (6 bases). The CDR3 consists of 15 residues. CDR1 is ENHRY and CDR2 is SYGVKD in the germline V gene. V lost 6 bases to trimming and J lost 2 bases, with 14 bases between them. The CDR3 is CAISPGGGGNQPQHF. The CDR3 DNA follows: TGTGCCATCAGCCCCGGGGGGGGCGGCAATCAGCCCCAGCATTTT.

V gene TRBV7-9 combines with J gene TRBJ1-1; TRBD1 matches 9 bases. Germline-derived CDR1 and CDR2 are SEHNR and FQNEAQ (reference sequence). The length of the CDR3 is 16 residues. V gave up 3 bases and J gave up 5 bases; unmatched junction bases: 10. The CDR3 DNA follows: TGTGCCAGCAGCTTGGATCCGGGACAGGGATTTACTGAAGCTTTCTTT. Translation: CASSLDPGQGFTEAFF. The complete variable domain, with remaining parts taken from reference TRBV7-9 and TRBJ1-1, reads DTGVSQNPRHKITKRGQNVTFRCDPISEHNRLYWYRQTLGQGPEFLTYFQNEAQLEKSRLLSDRFSAERPKGSFSTLEIQRTEQGDSAMYLCASSLDPGQGFTEAFFGQGTRLTVV.

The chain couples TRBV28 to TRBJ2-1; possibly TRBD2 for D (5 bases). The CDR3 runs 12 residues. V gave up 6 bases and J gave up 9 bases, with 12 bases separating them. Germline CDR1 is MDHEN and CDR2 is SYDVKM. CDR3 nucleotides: TGTGCCAGCAGCTTACTAGATGGTGAGCAGTTCTTC. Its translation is CASSLLDGEQFF. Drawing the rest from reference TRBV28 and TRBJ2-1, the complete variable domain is DVKVTQSSRYLVKRTGEKVFLECVQDMDHENMFWYRQDPGLGLRLIYFSYDVKMKEKGDIPEGYSVSREKKERFSLILESASTNQTSMYLCASSLLDGEQFFGPGTRLTVL.